This passage covers 13 T cell receptor beta chains from one sample sequenced in a study of early T cells in non-severe SARS-CoV-2 infection (dated by TCRdb to the early 2020s). Library creation used 5' RACE. Sequencing relied on a NextSeq 500. TCRdb trimmed the raw reads at Q25, called clones with MiXCR and kept productive beta chains. Every entry covers one CDR3 protein and lists the most common genes and DNA from its rows. The sample table holds roughly 83,000 distinct CDR3 sequences, of which approximately 12% were seen once. In total, the top ten clones hold roughly 4.5% of the sample. The sample here was whole blood, taken at baseline. The receptors were sampled from an adult who was a healthcare worker with PCR-confirmed SARS-CoV-2 infection or an uninfected control (not recorded which).

This clonotype appeared many times. The V and J genes are TRBV9 and TRBJ1-4, with 9 bases identical to TRBD1. V was pared by 4 bases and J by 7 bases, with 5 bases of the junction left unmatched. In germline, CDR1 is SGDLS, CDR2 YYNGEE. The CDR3 spans 14 residues. The CDR3 here is CASSPGQGREKLFF. The CDR3 DNA sequence: TGTGCCAGCAGCCCAGGACAGGGGCGTGAAAAACTGTTTTTT.

The sample holds many counts of this clonotype. The chain recombines TRBV27 with TRBJ2-7, with a possible D match to TRBD1 (6 bases). The V gene's germline CDR1 is MNHEY and CDR2 SMNVEV (reference sequence). The CDR3 spans 14 residues. The V and J ends lost 2 bases and 5 bases respectively, with 13 bases between them. The CDR3 DNA is TGTGCCAGCAGTTTAAAACAGGGTCTGGACGAGCAGTACTTC. This codes for CASSLKQGLDEQYF.

The table lists this clonotype with a few counts. The chain uses TRBV14 and TRBJ2-3, with D unclear. CDR3 length: 13 residues. The germline V gene has CDR1 SGHDN and CDR2 FVKESK. V lost 0 bases to trimming and J lost 9 bases, with 10 bases between them. The CDR3 sequence is CASSQDYTVTQYF. The CDR3 DNA reads TGTGCCAGCAGCCAAGATTACACGGTGACGCAGTATTTT.

The chain combines TRBV7-6 with TRBJ2-6, with D hard to call. Germline V lookup: CDR1 SGHVS, CDR2 FNYEAQ. Between the trimmed V and J ends, which lost 5 bases and 0 bases, there was a span of 8 bases. CDR3 length: 15 residues. The CDR3 region has the DNA TGTGCCAGCAGCCCCATCCCCTCTGGGGCCAACGTCCTGACTTTC. Encoded protein: CASSPIPSGANVLTF.

The chain has TRBV9 and TRBJ2-2, with D tentatively TRBD2 (6 bases). The CDR3 spans 16 residues. Per the germline V gene, CDR1 is SGDLS and CDR2 is YYNGEE. The germline V and J ends were trimmed by 4 bases and 4 bases, with 17 bases remaining between them. The CDR3 region has the DNA TGTGCCAGCAGCCCGTATAAGGGGACTGGCACCGGGGAGCTGTTTTTT. It yields the protein CASSPYKGTGTGELFF.

This clonotype has only a few counts. This rearrangement joins TRBV29-1 to TRBJ2-3, with D tentatively TRBD1 (6 bases). V was shortened by 5 bases and J by 2 bases, with 14 bases between the two germline ends. The CDR3 loop spans 14 amino acids. Per the germline V gene, CDR1 is SQVTM and CDR2 is ANQGSEA. DNA of the CDR3: TGCAGCGTTCCAACCACAGGGACCACAGATACGCAGTATTTT. It codes for CSVPTTGTTDTQYF.

This clonotype has at least ten counts. This sequence joins TRBV14 and TRBJ2-5; D perhaps matches TRBD2 (5 bases). Trimming shortened V by 5 bases and J by 2 bases, and 9 bases separated the two germline ends. The germline V gene has CDR1 SGHDN and CDR2 FVKESK. This CDR3 contains 13 residues. The CDR3, as DNA: TGTGCCAGCAGCTTAATAGCGCAAGAGACCCAGTACTTC. Translation gives CASSLIAQETQYF.

This chain uses TRBV7-3 with TRBJ2-2; 7 bases line up with TRBD1. Germline CDR1 SGHTA, CDR2 FQGTGA. This CDR3 region has 15 residues. V lost 4 bases to trimming and J lost 2 bases; unmatched junction nucleotides: 4. Written as DNA, the CDR3 is TGTGCCAGCAGCTCGGGACAGACCAACACCGGGGAGCTGTTTTTT. Amino acid sequence: CASSSGQTNTGELFF. The variable domain in full, completed from reference TRBV7-3 and TRBJ2-2, reads GAGVSQTPSNKVTEKGKYVELRCDPISGHTALYWYRQSLGQGPEFLIYFQGTGAADDSGLPNDRFFAVRPEGSVSTLKIQRTERGDSAVYLCASSSGQTNTGELFFGEGSRLTVL.

The gene calls are TRBV28 and TRBJ2-3; no firm D call. CDR3 length equals 14 residues. The V gene lost 7 bases and the J gene lost 2 bases, with 13 bases spanning the gap. Germline V gives CDR1 MDHEN, CDR2 SYDVKM. CDR3 in DNA: TGTGCCAGCACCCAAGGGCCTCTCACAGATACGCAGTATTTT. Protein sequence: CASTQGPLTDTQYF.

This clonotype occurred many times. The chain joins TRBV20-1 to TRBJ2-1, with 7 bases aligning to TRBD2. The CDR3 is 15 residues long. Germline CDR1 is DFQATT and CDR2 is SNEGSKA (reference sequence). Losses at the gene ends were 3 bases for V and 0 bases for J; bases not matched to a gene: 5. CDR3 DNA sequence: TGCAGTGCTAGGTTGGCGGGAGACTCCTACAATGAGCAGTTCTTC. As protein: CSARLAGDSYNEQFF.

This clonotype has a handful of counts. V is TRBV12-3 or TRBV12-4 and J is TRBJ1-1; D gene uncertain. V was shortened by 11 bases and J by 4 bases, with 17 bases between the two germline ends. This CDR3 contains 13 residues. As DNA, the CDR3 is TGTGCCTCCCTGGGCGACCAGGCCACTGAAGCTTTCTTT. Translated, it gives CASLGDQATEAFF.

This clonotype has ten or more counts. The rearrangement links TRBV12-3 or TRBV12-4 to TRBJ2-3; possibly TRBD1 or TRBD2 for D (5 bases each). The CDR3 consists of 13 residues. Trimming removed 7 bases from V and 1 base from J, with 9 bases in between. CDR3: CASTRGGTDTQYF. DNA for the CDR3: TGTGCCAGCACCCGGGGCGGCACAGATACGCAGTATTTT.

This clonotype was detected many times. The V and J genes are TRBV3-1 and TRBJ2-1; either TRBD1 or TRBD2 may fit D (7 bases each). This CDR3 spans 15 amino acids. Germline CDR1 and CDR2: LGHDT and YNNKEL (reference sequence). The V end lost 4 bases, the J end lost 8 bases, and 18 bases lay between the germline ends. The DNA of the CDR3 is TGTGCCAGCAGCCGCCGGGACAGCCGGGGGGATGAGCAGTTCTTC. Amino acids: CASSRRDSRGDEQFF.